This TCR beta chain was captured by sequencing in a study of brain T cells in children with intractable seizures (dated by TCRdb to the early 2020s). Context from the whole study: As a first screen for immune gene transcripts, resected brain tissue from about 58 pediatric epilepsy surgery cases was run on a NanoString immunology panel. Of the 12 selected surgery cases, pre-surgery blood was also sequenced for eight, so four had brain tissue only.

The junction shows trimming of 3 bases on V and 2 bases on J, and the gene matches do not reach 6 bases of it. The CDR3 holds 16 amino acids from the cysteine to the phenylalanine. Just the 48-base CDR3 DNA is kept, in frame starting at base 1. The germline V gene encodes CDR1 ENHRY and CDR2 SYGVKD. This specimen's time point label, per the study, means: resected brain tissue, or blood drawn just prior to surgery. The surgery cases with the highest brain T cell transcript signatures were chosen for TCR beta chain sequencing of brain tissue, and also of blood when blood was available. Before surgery, patients had received at least one anti-epileptic drug. The TCR-sequenced patients were children whose drug-resistant epilepsy was caused by tuberous sclerosis complex, focal cortical dysplasia, Rasmussen encephalitis or hemimegalencephaly. The Monarch genomic DNA purification kit was used to extract bulk genomic DNA from unsorted brain tissue and whole blood.

TCR beta chain sequences were generated from genomic DNA using the immunoSEQ assay. In the authors' own workflow: CDR3 sequences that did not begin with the conserved framework cysteine at position 104 were removed by hand. To get clonality, the normalized Shannon's Diversity Index was subtracted from one, giving values from 0 (maximal diversity) to 1 (oligoclonal). To check whether a given CDR3 had different frequencies in two samples, for example brain versus blood, chi-squared comparison-of-proportions tests were used. Public clonotypes were found through immuneACCESS searches, while the VDJdb browser was used to judge similarity to known antiviral clonotypes. TCRdb took over this immuneACCESS table, retaining in-frame rearrangements with V and J assigned. Such tables are incomplete; in checked studies, under half of the missing clones stem from an unresolved V gene, and the remainder is unexplained. D and trimming were read from the DNA, whereas the V and J calls and clone size are those reported in that table. Recorded for this sample are about 76,000 clones; 90% to 95% of them occurred a single time. Around 1.4% of the sample goes to the ten largest clones.

Comments on this clone: The clone's antigen remains unknown. No much larger clone is present one base from it, and per-base qualities are unavailable.

The full study reports these points: Viral specificity was inferred only from CDR3 sequence similarity, and patients' HCMV serostatus was unknown. Because sequencing depth differed between pre- and post-surgery blood, the absence of clones from the pre-surgery sample may reflect undersampling.

The specimen was peripheral blood, collected at surgery. The sequence was obtained from a boy in the first two years of life with tuberous sclerosis and intractable seizures. Here the chain combines TRBV10-3 and TRBJ2-7; the central 11 bases match TRBD2. The sequenced DNA: TGTGCCATCAGTGAACGGACTAGCGGGCTCACCTACGAGCAGTACTTC. Its protein product is CAISERTSGLTYEQYF.